The clone carrying this TCR beta chain has a handful of counts. Its specificity is not known. TCRdb ran MiXCR on the 5' RACE reads and lists one entry per CDR3 protein. The sample holds about 160,000 distinct CDR3 sequences, 9.5% to 10% seen once. The data were taken from a study of CD8 T cells in ankylosing spondylitis. Study-level points and caveats: Apparently characteristic of ankylosing spondylitis blood was a TCR beta motif (eight highly homologous variants). The clones that were linked to disease were reported to be significantly enriched in matched synovial fluid samples from ankylosing spondylitis patients.

V lost 4 bases and J 7 bases, leaving 14 bases between the germline ends. CDR1 and CDR2 from the germline V gene are DFQATT and SNEGSKA (reference sequence). There are 12 residues in the CDR3. The receptor was derived from a female donor with ankylosing spondylitis or in good health (not recorded which). The rearrangement links TRBV20-1 to TRBJ2-7; D is undetermined. Sequenced input: blood, either unsorted or a sorted T cell fraction (not recorded which). DNA of the CDR3: TGCAGTGCTACCCCAGACTTTGCGGAGCAGTACTTC. Residues: CSATPDFAEQYF.